Following are 22 T cell receptor beta chains from one sample sequenced in a study of CD8 T cells in ankylosing spondylitis. Each CDR3 protein gets one entry after TCRdb re-called the 5' RACE reads with MiXCR. The sample consists of approximately 250,000 distinct CDR3 sequences, around 8% of them appearing once. The sample taken for sequencing was blood, either unsorted or a sorted T cell fraction (not recorded which). The receptors were sampled from a female donor with ankylosing spondylitis or in good health (not recorded which).

This clonotype has at least ten counts. The chain combines TRBV5-1 with TRBJ2-1, with 7 bases fitting TRBD2. Losses at the gene ends were 0 bases for V and 4 bases for J; bases not matched to a gene: 4. This CDR3 comprises 15 residues. Germline CDR1 reads SGHRS; CDR2 reads YFSETQ. The CDR3 sequence: CASSLVVAGYNEQFF. For the CDR3, the DNA is TGCGCCAGCAGCTTGGTAGTAGCGGGTTACAATGAGCAGTTCTTC. Variable domain in full (rest from reference TRBV5-1 and TRBJ2-1): KAGVTQTPRYLIKTRGQQVTLSCSPISGHRSVSWYQQTPGQGLQFLFEYFSETQRNKGNFPGRFSGRQFSNSRSEMNVSTLELGDSALYLCASSLVVAGYNEQFFGPGTRLTVL.

The chain has TRBV5-1 and TRBJ2-7, with D maybe TRBD2 (6 bases). CDR3 size: 15 residues. V lost 0 bases and J lost 4, with 14 bases in between. Germline V CDR1 and CDR2: SGHRS, YFSETQ. The CDR3 is CASSLGPRESYEQYF. The CDR3 nucleotides read TGCGCCAGCAGCTTGGGCCCCCGGGAGAGTTACGAGCAGTACTTC.

In its sample, this clonotype was seen many times. This chain connects TRBV20-1 to TRBJ2-7, with 11 bases aligning to TRBD2. Germline CDR1 reads DFQATT; CDR2 reads SNEGSKA (reference sequence). The J segment lost 4 bases and the V segment lost 6 bases, leaving 11 bases of the junction unmatched. The CDR3 length is 15 residues. CDR3 amino acids: CSARATSGSKYEQYF. The CDR3, as DNA: TGCAGTGCCCGCGCCACTAGCGGGAGTAAGTACGAGCAGTACTTC.

This clonotype was detected ten times or more. The chain recombines TRBV20-1 with TRBJ2-5; possible D gene TRBD1, 5 bases. Trimming left V 3 bases short and J 2 bases short, with 13 bases between. The CDR3 is 14 amino acids. CDR1 is DFQATT, CDR2 SNEGSKA, per germline (reference sequence). As DNA, the CDR3 is TGCAGTGCTAGTTTAACAGGCCTTCAAGAGACCCAGTACTTC. It codes for CSASLTGLQETQYF.

This clonotype was counted many times. This sequence joins TRBV9 and TRBJ2-2; D remains ambiguous. V lost 0 bases to trimming and J lost 7 bases, with 7 bases between them. The CDR3 length is 13 residues. Germline CDR1 is SGDLS and CDR2 is YYNGEE. The CDR3 reads CASSVVRNGELFF. The CDR3 DNA reads TGTGCCAGCAGCGTAGTTCGCAACGGGGAGCTGTTTTTT. The variable domain in full, completed from reference TRBV9 and TRBJ2-2, reads DSGVTQTPKHLITATGQRVTLRCSPRSGDLSVYWYQQSLDQGLQFLIQYYNGEERAKGNILERFSAQQFPDLHSELNLSSLELGDSALYFCASSVVRNGELFFGEGSRLTVL.

In its sample, this clonotype was seen many times. V usage is TRBV7-2 and J usage is TRBJ2-5; a possible D gene is TRBD2 (5 bases). Trimming pared 3 bases from V and 4 bases from J, leaving 15 bases between. Germline V gives CDR1 SGHTA, CDR2 FQGNSA. This CDR3 comprises 15 residues. CDR3 amino acids: CASSFMAGRGETQYF. The DNA for the CDR3 is TGTGCCAGCAGCTTCATGGCAGGCCGGGGAGAGACCCAGTACTTC.

This clonotype was recorded many times. The genes are TRBV3-1 and TRBJ2-7; D ambiguous. The germline V gene encodes CDR1 LGHDT and CDR2 YNNKEL (reference sequence). The CDR3 covers 14 residues. Trimming cost V 0 bases and J 3 bases, with 9 bases left between them. The CDR3 spells CASSQDSASYEQYF. CDR3 nucleotide sequence: TGTGCCAGCAGCCAAGATTCGGCCAGCTACGAGCAGTACTTC.

In this sample, this clonotype turned up many times. The chain joins TRBV7-2 to TRBJ2-2, with a weak D call TRBD2 (6 bases). V dropped 6 bases and J dropped 1 base, with 12 bases sitting between them. CDR1 and CDR2 from the germline V gene are SGHTA and FQGNSA. The CDR3 sequence is 15 residues long. The CDR3 is CASRTAGRNTGELFF. The CDR3 DNA reads as TGTGCCAGCAGAACGGCGGGAAGGAACACCGGGGAGCTGTTTTTT. Full variable domain (remainder filled in from reference TRBV7-2 and TRBJ2-2): GAGVSQSPSNKVTEKGKDVELRCDPISGHTALYWYRQSLGQGLEFLIYFQGNSAPDKSGLPSDRFSAERTGGSVSTLTIQRTQQEDSAVYLCASRTAGRNTGELFFGEGSRLTVL.

The table lists this clonotype with many counts. This chain links TRBV7-2 with TRBJ1-4, with D hard to call. V dropped 1 base and J dropped 8 bases, with 8 bases sitting between them. The CDR3 covers 13 residues. Looked up from germline, CDR1 is SGHTA and CDR2 is FQGNSA. The CDR3 nucleotides are TGTGCCAGCAGCTTAGGGCCGGGCGAAAAACTGTTTTTT. Amino acids: CASSLGPGEKLFF.

This CDR3 reads CASSLGSAPDYEQYF. CDR3 DNA: TGTGCCAGCAGCTTAGGCAGCGCCCCCGACTACGAGCAGTACTTC. The rearrangement joins TRBV11-1 to TRBJ2-7; D ambiguous. Trimming pared 1 base from V and 3 bases from J, leaving 13 bases between. Germline V gene lookup returns CDR1 SGHAT and CDR2 FQDESV (reference sequence). This CDR3 has 15 residues.

The genes are TRBV5-4 and TRBJ2-1; 14 bases are shared with TRBD2. Trimming removed 0 bases from V and 0 bases from J; junction bases left unmatched: 8. The CDR3 is 20 residues long. Germline loops: CDR1 SGHNT, CDR2 YYREEE (reference sequence). The CDR3 sequence: CASSLVVGLAGEGSYNEQFF. CDR3 bases: TGTGCCAGCAGCTTGGTTGTGGGACTAGCGGGAGAGGGCTCCTACAATGAGCAGTTCTTC.

The chain carries TRBV9 and TRBJ2-7, with D maybe TRBD2 (5 bases). Trimming shortened V by 4 bases and J by 5 bases, and 13 bases separated the two germline ends. CDR1 and CDR2 (germline): SGDLS, YYNGEE. CDR3 length equals 13 residues. The CDR3 loop is CASSSGVANEQYF. The CDR3 DNA reads as TGTGCCAGCAGCTCCGGGGTAGCCAACGAGCAGTACTTC. The full variable domain, completed using reference TRBV9 and TRBJ2-7, is DSGVTQTPKHLITATGQRVTLRCSPRSGDLSVYWYQQSLDQGLQFLIQYYNGEERAKGNILERFSAQQFPDLHSELNLSSLELGDSALYFCASSSGVANEQYFGPGTRLTVT.

This clonotype showed up many times. J is TRBJ2-3 and V is TRBV4-3; TRBD2 matches at 9 bases. The trim removed 0 bases at V and 5 bases at J, leaving 6 bases unmatched. Germline CDR1 LGHNA, CDR2 YSLEER. This CDR3 region has 16 residues. The CDR3 sequence: CASSQDRETSGDTQYF. The CDR3 DNA is TGCGCCAGCAGCCAAGATCGGGAGACTAGCGGAGATACGCAGTATTTT.

This clonotype appeared many times. The chain links TRBV5-6 to TRBJ2-7, with D perhaps TRBD2 (6 bases). This CDR3 region has 14 residues. Germline V CDR1 and CDR2: SGHDT, YYEEEE. V was shortened by 5 bases and J by 1 base, with 13 bases between the two germline ends. The CDR3 spells CASSGAGSSYEQYF. CDR3 sequence (DNA): TGTGCCAGCAGTGGTGCGGGATCATCCTACGAGCAGTACTTC. Based on the CDR3 plus reference TRBV5-6 and TRBJ2-7, the full variable domain is DAGVTQSPTHLIKTRGQQVTLRCSPKSGHDTVSWYQQALGQGPQFIFQYYEEEERQRGNFPDRFSGHQFPNYSSELNVNALLLGDSALYLCASSGAGSSYEQYFGPGTRLTVT.

This clonotype has ten or more counts. This chain connects TRBV20-1 to TRBJ2-7; unclear D gene. This CDR3 has 14 amino acids. Germline V lookup: CDR1 DFQATT, CDR2 SNEGSKA (reference sequence). Trimming cost V 1 base and J 2 bases, with 12 bases left between them. The CDR3 reads CSARALDRTYEQYF. In DNA, the CDR3 is TGCAGTGCTAGAGCGCTTGACCGCACCTACGAGCAGTACTTC.

This clonotype came up many times. The chain joins TRBV5-8 to TRBJ1-2; tentatively, D is TRBD1 (5 bases). Germline-derived CDR1 and CDR2 are SGHTS and YDEGEE. Trimming left V 0 bases short and J 7 bases short, with 10 bases between. The length of the CDR3 is 13 residues. CDR3 region: CASSLVGTSGYTF. In DNA, the CDR3 is TGTGCCAGCAGCTTGGTGGGGACTAGTGGCTACACCTTC. Complete variable domain (other parts from reference TRBV5-8 and TRBJ1-2): EAGVTQSPTHLIKTRGQQATLRCSPISGHTSVYWYQQALGLGLQFLLWYDEGEERNRGNFPPRFSGRQFPNYSSELNVNALELEDSALYLCASSLVGTSGYTFGSGTRLTVV.

The sample holds many counts of this clonotype. The chain recombines TRBV3-1 with TRBJ2-5; weak D call: TRBD1 (6 bases). Germline CDR1 LGHDT, CDR2 YNNKEL (reference sequence). The CDR3 consists of 15 residues. V was cut by 1 base and J by 5 bases, with 14 bases left in between. The CDR3: CASSQGGLPGETQYF. DNA for the CDR3: TGTGCCAGCAGCCAAGGGGGGCTCCCGGGGGAGACCCAGTACTTC.

This clonotype was picked up many times. The rearrangement uses TRBV12-3 or TRBV12-4 and TRBJ2-5; D ambiguous. V shed 3 bases and J shed 7 bases, with 12 bases lying between them. The CDR3 covers 13 residues. CDR3 nucleotide sequence: TGTGCCAGCAGTTTGGGGTCTCTTGGGACCCAGTACTTC. It is translated as CASSLGSLGTQYF.

This clonotype occurred many times. The rearrangement links TRBV18 to TRBJ2-2; 11 nucleotides match TRBD2. CDR3 length: 22 amino acids. V was clipped by 3 bases and J by 0 bases; unmatched bases: 18. The germline CDR1 and CDR2 sequences are KGHSH and LQKENI. CDR3 residues: CASSPNLLSGRARFANTGELFF. DNA for the CDR3: TGTGCCAGCTCACCGAACCTTCTTAGCGGGAGGGCCCGATTCGCGAACACCGGGGAGCTGTTTTTT.

This clonotype was recorded many times. The V and J genes are TRBV5-6 and TRBJ2-1; 7 bases are a match to TRBD2. This CDR3 region has 14 residues. The J segment lost 7 bases and the V segment lost 0 bases, leaving 4 bases of the junction unmatched. The germline gives CDR1 SGHDT, CDR2 YYEEEE. CDR3 nucleotide sequence: TGTGCCAGCAGCTTGGGAGGGAGGGAAAATGAGCAGTTCTTC. Amino acids: CASSLGGRENEQFF.

This clonotype was counted ten times or more. The rearrangement uses TRBV4-3 and TRBJ1-5; D not certain. CDR3 size: 14 residues. Germline values: CDR1 LGHNA, CDR2 YSLEER. Trimming shortened V by 0 bases and J by 5 bases, and 8 bases separated the two germline ends. CDR3: CASSQEYGYQPQHF. Here the CDR3 DNA reads TGCGCCAGCAGCCAAGAGTATGGGTATCAGCCCCAGCATTTT.

This clonotype occurred many times. The chain is built from TRBV20-1 and TRBJ2-5; D is undetermined. V dropped 7 bases and J dropped 4 bases, with 10 bases sitting between them. The CDR3 loop spans 11 amino acids. CDR1 and CDR2 (germline): DFQATT, SNEGSKA (reference sequence). CDR3 in amino acids: CSVSLGETQYF. DNA for the CDR3: TGCAGTGTCTCTCTTGGAGAGACCCAGTACTTC.